This is a list of T cell receptor beta chains from one sample in a study of T cell changes during pregnancy in multiple sclerosis. Sequenced by immunoSEQ multiplex PCR; TCRdb stores in-frame clones only, minus some. Of some 96,000 clones listed, over 80% are singletons. The material was peripheral blood, obtained after pregnancy. Receptors were obtained from a female donor with multiple sclerosis, enrolled in a pregnancy study. CDR3s include the opening cysteine and the closing phenylalanine or tryptophan. Fields, in order: J gene, V gene, clone size, D gene, CDR3 DNA, CDR3 protein. D genes are given only for firm matches. Clone sizes are given selectively: once, few, many, or a class where the clone is expanded.

>TRBJ1-1|TRBV7-9|.|.
TGTGCCAGCAGCTACGGGATCCACCCTGAAGCTTTCTTT
CASSYGIHPEAFF
>TRBJ1-1|TRBV30|.|.
TGTGCCTGGACGTTACAGGTTATGAACACTGAAGCTTTCTTT
CAWTLQVMNTEAFF
>TRBJ2-1|TRBV4-1|.|.
TGCGCCAGCAGCCAAGGGACTCCACGCAATGAGCAGTTCTTC
CASSQGTPRNEQFF
>TRBJ1-2|TRBV7-9|.|TRBD1
TGTGCCAGCACTGGACAGGGGGCAAGTAACTATGGCTACACCTTC
CASTGQGASNYGYTF
>TRBJ2-7|TRBV4-2|.|.
TGTGCCAGCAGGGGGACGGTCGCCATAGCGGCTGAGCAGTACTTC
CASRGTVAIAAEQYF
>TRBJ1-2|TRBV4-3|.|.
TGCGCCAGCAGCCCTAGGATCATGGATTTCTATGGCTACACCTTC
CASSPRIMDFYGYTF
>TRBJ1-2|TRBV5-1|.|.
TGCGCCAGCAGCTTGATGTTAGGGGAGGCCTATGGCTACACCTTC
CASSLMLGEAYGYTF
>TRBJ1-2|TRBV30|.|.
TGTGCCTGGAATATACAGGGTCCTGGCTACACCTTC
CAWNIQGPGYTF
>TRBJ2-5|TRBV4-3|.|.
TGCGCCAGCAGCCAGGGGATGGCGGGGGCGGGTGAGACCCAGTACTTC
CASSQGMAGAGETQYF
>TRBJ1-2|TRBV27|once|.
TGTGCCAGCAGGAGCAAGGGACTCATGGGAGGCTACACCTTC
CASRSKGLMGGYTF
>TRBJ2-1|TRBV4-1|.|.
TGCGCCAGCAGCCAAGATACCTACAATGAGCAGTTCTTC
CASSQDTYNEQFF
>TRBJ2-7|TRBV29-1|.|.
TGCAGCGTTGCTGGGACAATGGTCTACGAGCAGTACTTC
CSVAGTMVYEQYF
>TRBJ2-1|TRBV9|.|.
TGTGCCAGCAGCCCGGGACTGACCTACAATGAGCAGTTCTTC
CASSPGLTYNEQFF
>TRBJ2-7|TRBV6-5|.|TRBD2
TGTGCCAGCACTGCTAGCGGGAGCGAATGGGAGCAGTACTTC
CASTASGSEWEQYF
>TRBJ1-2|TRBV7-9|.|.
TGTGCCAGCAGTCAAACGGAGGAGTACGACTATGGCTACACCTTC
CASSQTEEYDYGYTF